This T cell receptor (beta chain) was identified in a study of blood T cell repertoires in COVID-19. In the study overall: Samples representing acute and convalescent COVID-19 were sourced from the United States, Italy and Spain. T cells, B-cell-depleted T cells, or PBMCs provided the cDNA or gDNA that served as material.

Methods used by the authors: Nucleated cell counts were estimated from reference gene primer amplification. Assay: immunoSEQ multiplex PCR; the TCRdb copy retains only in-frame clones and omits some. V and J calls and clone size follow that table, whereas D and trimming were derived from the DNA. The table includes some 100,000 clones, about nine tenths detected once. Germline V gene sequence: CDR1 SGHTA, CDR2 FQGNSA. V lost 2 bases, J lost 2 bases, and 10 bases lay in between. The CDR3 extends over 14 amino acids. The receptor comes from a man aged 55 to 69 with acute or convalescent COVID-19. Sequencing was performed on peripheral blood. This sequence joins TRBV7-2 and TRBJ2-7; D is perhaps TRBD2 (6 bases). CDR3 residues: CASSLNLAPYEQYF. The CDR3 nucleotides read TGTGCCAGCAGCTTAAATCTAGCGCCCTACGAGCAGTACTTC. The full variable domain, with the rest looked up from reference TRBV7-2 and TRBJ2-7, is GAGVSQSPSNKVTEKGKDVELRCDPISGHTALYWYRQSLGQGLEFLIYFQGNSAPDKSGLPSDRFSAERTGGSVSTLTIQRTQQEDSAVYLCASSLNLAPYEQYFGPGTRLTVT.